Listed below are T cell receptor beta chains from one sample, sequenced in a study of beta chain features in type 1 diabetes. The protocol was immunoSEQ multiplex PCR, while the TCRdb copy is restricted to in-frame clones and leaves out a portion. The data hold 900,000 or so clones, with roughly a sixth observed a single time. The sample comprised naive CD4+ T cells from blood. The receptors here all came from a woman younger than 35 in good health. Both conserved end residues are part of each CDR3. The D gene is left open where the match is weak. A row's size may be missing; if present it is once, few, many or a size class.

d_call	v_call	clone_size	j_call	cdr3_nt	cdr3_aa
.	TRBV4-3	.	TRBJ1-4	TGCGCCAGCAGCCACCTCGAAGGGCAGGGGACTGAAAAACTGTTTTTT	CASSHLEGQGTEKLFF
.	TRBV5-1	.	TRBJ2-3	TGCGCCAGCAGCCTAACAGCAGATACGCAGTATTTT	CASSLTADTQYF
TRBD2	TRBV7-9	.	TRBJ2-1	TGTGCCAGCATAACTAGCGGGACATACAATGAGCAGTTCTTC	CASITSGTYNEQFF
TRBD2	TRBV14	few	TRBJ2-3	TGTGCCAGCAGCCGTGGACTAGCCGGGAGCACAGATACGCAGTATTTT	CASSRGLAGSTDTQYF
TRBD1	TRBV7-2	.	TRBJ2-7	TGTGCCAGCAGCCCCCAAATAGGGACAGGGACCTACGAGCAGTACTTC	CASSPQIGTGTYEQYF
TRBD2	TRBV4-2	.	TRBJ2-7	TGTGCCAGCAGCCAATCGCCTAGCGGCTCCTACGAGCAGTACTTC	CASSQSPSGSYEQYF
TRBD1	TRBV2	.	TRBJ2-7	TGTGCCAGCAGTCCGGGACAGGAACTTTACGAGCAGTACTTC	CASSPGQELYEQYF
TRBD2	TRBV28	.	TRBJ2-1	TGTGCCAGCAGCAATTATGGATGGCGGGAGGGCGGTAATGAGCAGTTCTTC	CASSNYGWREGGNEQFF
TRBD1	TRBV18	few	TRBJ2-1	TGTGCCAGCTCACCCCGACCGGGACAGGGGTGGACCGAAAACAATGAGCAGTTCTTC	CASSPRPGQGWTENNEQFF
TRBD1	TRBV7-3	.	TRBJ2-7	TGTGCCAGCAGCCTTGGCCGGGACAGCACCTACGAGCAGTACTTC	CASSLGRDSTYEQYF
.	TRBV28	few	TRBJ1-2	TGTGCCAGCAGTTCCGGACGGCCGGGCTATGGCTACACCTTC	CASSSGRPGYGYTF
.	TRBV4-2	few	TRBJ2-1	TGTGCCAGCAGCCCATCCCAAAGCCAGAATGAGCAGTTCTTC	CASSPSQSQNEQFF
TRBD1	TRBV11-1	few	TRBJ2-1	TGTGCCAGCAGCGGTTACAGGGGGCTTGGCAATGAGCAGTTCTTC	CASSGYRGLGNEQFF
TRBD2	TRBV5-1	few	TRBJ2-7	TGCGCCAGCAGCCTTGGACTAGCGGGAATCTACGAGCAGTACTTC	CASSLGLAGIYEQYF
TRBD1	TRBV19	.	TRBJ2-7	TGTGCCAGTAGTCTGGACAGGAACTACGAGCAGTACTTC	CASSLDRNYEQYF
.	TRBV7-2	few	TRBJ1-5	TGTGCCAGCAGCTTAGAACCCCACAGTCAGCCCCAGCATTTT	CASSLEPHSQPQHF
TRBD2	TRBV5-1	.	TRBJ2-7	TGCGCCAGCAGCTTGGAACCTAGCGGCCTCTACGAGCAGTACTTC	CASSLEPSGLYEQYF
.	TRBV4-1	once	TRBJ2-1	TGCGCCAGCAGCCAAGTGCAGGGCTATGAGCAGTTCTTC	CASSQVQGYEQFF
TRBD2	TRBV7-9	few	TRBJ2-3	TGTGCCAGCAGCTTGACTAGCGGAAGAGGGGATACGCAGTATTTT	CASSLTSGRGDTQYF
.	TRBV11-2	.	TRBJ1-2	TGTGCCAGCAGCTTAAATTATGGCTACACCTTC	CASSLNYGYTF
.	TRBV7-2	.	TRBJ2-5	TGTGCCAGCAGCTTGTATGGCGAGACCCAGTACTTC	CASSLYGETQYF
.	TRBV7-8	few	TRBJ2-3	TGTGCCAGCAGCTTAAACCTCGTTTCAGATACGCAGTATTTT	CASSLNLVSDTQYF
TRBD2	TRBV11-2	few	TRBJ2-1	TGTGCCAGCAGCTTAGATCCGGGACTAGCGCGAGAGTTAAGGGATGAGCAGTTCTTC	CASSLDPGLARELRDEQFF
TRBD2	TRBV7-9	.	TRBJ2-5	TGTGCCAGCAGTCCAGGACTAGCGGTACAAGAGACCCAGTACTTC	CASSPGLAVQETQYF
.	TRBV6-1	few	TRBJ2-5	TGTGCCAGCAGTGACATGGTAGAGACCCAGTACTTC	CASSDMVETQYF
TRBD2	TRBV7-9	.	TRBJ2-1	TGTGCCAGCACCCTCGGACTAGCGGGAGAGTATGAGCAGTTCTTC	CASTLGLAGEYEQFF
.	TRBV9	.	TRBJ2-2	TGTGCCAGCAGCGTAACCCCAGCAATAGGCACCGGGGAGCTGTTTTTT	CASSVTPAIGTGELFF
.	TRBV29-1	.	TRBJ1-2	TGCAGCGTTACCGAGGGGGGCTACACCTTC	CSVTEGGYTF